Presented here are 23 T cell receptor beta chains from one specimen sequenced in a study of blood T cell repertoires in COVID-19. Clones were read by immunoSEQ multiplex PCR, and TCRdb kept only the in-frame ones, dropping some. The sample records some 150,000 clones, approximately 85% being singletons. Sequenced sample: peripheral blood. Receptors originate from a woman aged 55 to 70 with COVID-19, enrolled during active disease.

This clone was counted only a few times. The chain uses TRBV7-8 and TRBJ1-2; 9 nucleotides line up with TRBD1. With 2 bases clipped from V and 7 bases from J, the junction kept 11 bases outside the gene matches. The CDR3 runs to 16 residues. In germline, CDR1 is SGHVS, CDR2 FQNEAQ. The CDR3 is CASSLTGQGWIAGYTF. The DNA for the CDR3 is TGTGCCAGCAGCTTAACCGGACAGGGGTGGATAGCTGGCTACACCTTC.

The rearrangement joins TRBV28 to TRBJ1-3; D gene ambiguous. Germline loops: CDR1 MDHEN, CDR2 SYDVKM. V lost 5 bases and J lost 7, with 6 bases in between. The CDR3 covers 11 residues. CDR3 protein: CASSPGNTIYF. As DNA, the CDR3 is TGTGCCAGCAGTCCCGGGAACACCATATATTTT.

The chain combines TRBV7-6 with TRBJ2-1; TRBD1 might be the D (6 bases). V lost 1 base, J lost 7 bases, and 26 bases lay in between. In germline, CDR1 is SGHVS, CDR2 FNYEAQ. The CDR3 has 19 amino acids. The CDR3 spells CASSLDVAGEFILANEQFF. For the CDR3, the DNA is TGTGCCAGCAGCTTAGATGTGGCAGGGGAGTTTATTTTGGCAAATGAGCAGTTCTTC.

V is TRBV18 and J is TRBJ2-1; D is unclear. The CDR3 runs 17 residues. Germline V gene lookup returns CDR1 KGHSH and CDR2 LQKENI. V lost 3 bases, J lost 0 bases, and 15 bases lay in between. CDR3 sequence reads: CASSPQSVIFSYNEQFF. CDR3 coding DNA: TGTGCCAGCTCACCGCAGTCAGTAATTTTCTCCTACAATGAGCAGTTCTTC.

The chain carries TRBV11-3 and TRBJ2-7, with D possibly being TRBD1 (6 bases). CDR1 is SGHNT and CDR2 is YENEEA in the germline V gene. This CDR3 is 16 amino acids long. V lost 5 bases and J lost 3, with 20 bases in between. This CDR3 is CASSPPDSQPFYEQYF. The CDR3 DNA sequence: TGTGCCAGCAGCCCGCCGGACAGTCAACCTTTCTACGAGCAGTACTTC.

The DNA of the CDR3 is TGTGCCAGCAGCCCGTCAGCCGCCAGCGGGGCCTACAATGAGCAGTTCTTC. Protein: CASSPSAASGAYNEQFF. The J gene is TRBJ2-1, the V gene TRBV5-4, with 7 bases fitting TRBD2. This CDR3 spans 17 amino acids. The J segment lost 2 bases and the V segment lost 4 bases, leaving 12 bases of the junction unmatched. Per germline, CDR1 SGHNT and CDR2 YYREEE (reference sequence).

The V and J genes are TRBV6-5 and TRBJ2-2; 7 nucleotides align to TRBD2. The CDR3 has 14 residues. Trimming took 7 bases from V and 5 from J; bases not matched to a gene: 7. Germline V gene sequence: CDR1 MNHEY, CDR2 SVGAGI. The CDR3 DNA is TGTGCCAGCAACTGGGGGGGAGGTACCGGGGAGCTGTTTTTT. Protein sequence: CASNWGGGTGELFF.

This clone was seen a single time. The chain joins TRBV5-5 to TRBJ1-5, with TRBD1 matching over 10 bases. Trimming at V came to 2 bases and at J to 7 bases, leaving 9 bases not matched to a gene. This CDR3 comprises 16 residues. CDR1 is SGHKS, CDR2 YYEKEE, per germline (reference sequence). In nucleotides, the CDR3 is TGTGCCAGCAGCTTCCGGCCGGGACAGGGGTGGCAGCCCCAGCATTTT. It translates to CASSFRPGQGWQPQHF.

The chain recombines TRBV15 with TRBJ1-1; D is unclear. The CDR3 sequence is 13 residues long. Trimming pared 3 bases from V and 2 bases from J, leaving 7 bases between. Germline CDR1 LNHNV, CDR2 YYDKDF (reference sequence). Here the CDR3 reads CATSSRGNTEAFF. In DNA, the CDR3 is TGTGCCACCAGCAGTCGGGGAAACACTGAAGCTTTCTTT.

This chain joins TRBV9 and TRBJ2-3, with 8 nucleotides matching TRBD2. This CDR3 contains 15 residues. The V and J ends lost 4 bases and 2 bases, in that order; junction bases with no gene match: 6. Germline loops: CDR1 SGDLS, CDR2 YYNGEE. The CDR3 DNA reads as TGTGCCAGCAGCTTAAGCGGGAGATCCACAGATACGCAGTATTTT. Its protein is CASSLSGRSTDTQYF.

This chain connects TRBV4-3 to TRBJ1-4; 7 positions match TRBD1. The CDR3 runs to 15 residues. Germline lookup yields CDR1 LGHNA and CDR2 YSLEER. V shed 0 bases and J 7 bases; nucleotides not matched to a gene: 5. CDR3: CASSQDARTGEKLFF. The CDR3 DNA follows: TGCGCCAGCAGCCAAGATGCGAGGACAGGTGAAAAACTGTTTTTT.

The J gene is TRBJ2-7, the V gene TRBV9; D unclear. CDR3 size: 13 residues. Germline V gene data show CDR1 as SGDLS and CDR2 as YYNGEE. V was clipped by 1 base and J by 5 bases, with 10 bases between them. The CDR3 spells CASSVTSGNEQYF. CDR3 DNA sequence: TGTGCCAGCAGCGTAACTTCAGGTAACGAGCAGTACTTC.

The chain joins TRBV7-8 to TRBJ2-7; TRBD1 agrees at 7 bases. Trimming cost V 5 bases and J 4 bases; bases outside gene matches: 11. The CDR3 extends over 15 amino acids. Germline lookup yields CDR1 SGHVS and CDR2 FQNEAQ. Here the CDR3 reads CASSAYRGYWYEQYF. The DNA for the CDR3 is TGTGCCAGCAGCGCATACAGGGGCTACTGGTACGAGCAGTACTTC.

This clone has only one observation. This rearrangement joins TRBV5-4 to TRBJ1-1, with a possible D match to TRBD1 (6 bases). Germline V gives CDR1 SGHNT, CDR2 YYREEE (reference sequence). The CDR3 extends over 16 amino acids. Trimming took 4 bases from V and 0 from J, leaving 16 bases between them. The CDR3 region has the DNA TGTGCCAGCAGCGACATCGGGGGGCGGATGAACACTGAAGCTTTCTTT. Its translation is CASSDIGGRMNTEAFF.

The V and J genes are TRBV18 and TRBJ1-2, with D uncertain. Germline CDR1 KGHSH, CDR2 LQKENI. The CDR3 has 12 amino acids. The V gene lost 3 bases and the J gene lost 11 bases, with 13 bases spanning the gap. CDR3 sequence reads: CASSPRNGGYTF. DNA for the CDR3: TGTGCCAGCTCACCCAGAAACGGAGGGTACACCTTC. Using reference TRBV18 and TRBJ1-2 for the parts outside the CDR3, the full variable domain is NAGVMQNPRHLVRRRGQEARLRCSPMKGHSHVYWYRQLPEEGLKFMVYLQKENIIDESGMPKERFSAEFPKEGPSILRIQQVVRGDSAAYFCASSPRNGGYTFGSGTRLTVV.

V and J are TRBV18 and TRBJ1-3, with D possibly being TRBD1 (5 bases). Germline V gives CDR1 KGHSH, CDR2 LQKENI. This CDR3 is 12 amino acids long. Trimming stripped 3 bases from V and 8 bases from J, with 8 bases between. The CDR3 loop is CASSPQGYTIYF. CDR3 nucleotides: TGTGCCAGCTCACCGCAGGGTTACACCATATATTTT. The entire variable domain, with the rest obtained from reference TRBV18 and TRBJ1-3, is as follows: NAGVMQNPRHLVRRRGQEARLRCSPMKGHSHVYWYRQLPEEGLKFMVYLQKENIIDESGMPKERFSAEFPKEGPSILRIQQVVRGDSAAYFCASSPQGYTIYFGEGSWLTVV.

CDR3 loop: CASAITQSGGRNTGELFF. CDR3 sequence (DNA): TGTGCCAGCGCAATAACCCAATCGGGGGGGCGCAACACCGGGGAGCTGTTTTTT. The chain recombines TRBV7-9 with TRBJ2-2; 8 bases align to TRBD2. The germline V gene encodes CDR1 SEHNR and CDR2 FQNEAQ (reference sequence). J gave up 2 bases and V 8 bases, and 16 bases lay outside the gene matches. This CDR3 contains 18 residues.

The chain recombines TRBV7-2 with TRBJ2-5, with D perhaps matching TRBD2 (7 bases). From germline, CDR1 is SGHTA and CDR2 FQGNSA. Between the trimmed V and J ends, which lost 0 bases and 3 bases, there was a span of 26 bases. This CDR3 comprises 20 residues. The CDR3 nucleotides read TGTGCCAGCAGCTTAGCGCAGATTAAGGGAAGGGGGAGGGGTAAAGAGACCCAGTACTTC. It translates to CASSLAQIKGRGRGKETQYF. The full variable domain, its missing parts supplied by reference TRBV7-2 and TRBJ2-5, is GAGVSQSPSNKVTEKGKDVELRCDPISGHTALYWYRQSLGQGLEFLIYFQGNSAPDKSGLPSDRFSAERTGGSVSTLTIQRTQQEDSAVYLCASSLAQIKGRGRGKETQYFGPGTRLLVL.

This rearrangement joins TRBV19 to TRBJ2-5; D possibly corresponds to TRBD1 (6 bases). CDR1 and CDR2 from the germline V gene are LNHDA and SQIVND (reference sequence). V was pared by 7 bases and J by 0 bases, with 18 bases between. The CDR3 has 16 amino acids. Here the CDR3 DNA reads TGTGCCAGTACCCCGGGACACTGGACGTACCAAGAGACCCAGTACTTC. This translates into CASTPGHWTYQETQYF.

The chain couples TRBV7-6 to TRBJ2-1; D may be TRBD1 (5 bases). The CDR3 is 17 amino acids. Per the germline V gene, CDR1 is SGHVS and CDR2 is FNYEAQ. Trimming cost V 1 base and J 7 bases, with 20 bases left between them. CDR3 sequence reads: CASSLGQGLLSWNEQFF. CDR3 in DNA: TGTGCCAGCAGCTTAGGGCAGGGCCTCCTCTCGTGGAATGAGCAGTTCTTC.

The rearrangement uses TRBV12-3 or TRBV12-4 and TRBJ1-1; TRBD1 is a possible D gene (5 bases). CDR3 length equals 13 residues. Trimming took off 2 bases at V and 5 bases at J, with 9 bases between the two ends. The CDR3 DNA reads TGTGCCAGCAGTTTACTGCAGGGAACTGAAGCTTTCTTT. Protein product: CASSLLQGTEAFF.

The chain has TRBV4-1 and TRBJ1-2, with 9 positions matching TRBD1. CDR3 length equals 17 residues. CDR1 and CDR2 from the germline V gene are MGHRA and YSYEKL. After removal of 0 bases from V and 6 bases from J, the junction contained 11 bases not matched to a gene. DNA of the CDR3: TGCGCCAGCAGCCAAGATCTTGGGGTGACAGGGGGTGATGGCTACACCTTC. Amino acids: CASSQDLGVTGGDGYTF.

The chain recombines TRBV10-3 with TRBJ2-1; 13 bases map to TRBD2. Trimming removed 5 bases from V and 9 bases from J; junction bases left unmatched: 4. The CDR3 loop spans 14 amino acids. Germline lookup yields CDR1 ENHRY and CDR2 SYGVKD. CDR3 region: CAISPGLAGPEQFF. CDR3 coding DNA: TGTGCCATCAGTCCGGGACTAGCGGGGCCTGAGCAGTTCTTC.